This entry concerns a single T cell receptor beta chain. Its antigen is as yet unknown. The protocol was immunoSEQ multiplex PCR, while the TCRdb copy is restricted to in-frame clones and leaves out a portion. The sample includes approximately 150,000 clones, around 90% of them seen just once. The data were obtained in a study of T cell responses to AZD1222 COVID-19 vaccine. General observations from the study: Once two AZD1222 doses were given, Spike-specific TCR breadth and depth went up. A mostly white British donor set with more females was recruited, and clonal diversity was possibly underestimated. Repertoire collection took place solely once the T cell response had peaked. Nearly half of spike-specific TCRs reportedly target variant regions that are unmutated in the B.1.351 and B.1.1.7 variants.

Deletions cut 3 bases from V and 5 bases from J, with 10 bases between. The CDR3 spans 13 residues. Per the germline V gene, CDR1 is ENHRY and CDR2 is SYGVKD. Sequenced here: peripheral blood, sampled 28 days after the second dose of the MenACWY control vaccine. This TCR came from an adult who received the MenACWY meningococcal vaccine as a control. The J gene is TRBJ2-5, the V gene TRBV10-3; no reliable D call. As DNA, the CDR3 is TGTGCCATCAGTGATCTGTTCGCGGAGACCCAGTACTTC. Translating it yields CAISDLFAETQYF.